The following is a TCR beta chain sequence with its context. There are many counts of this clonotype. Its recognized antigen is unknown. Base qualities are not provided; no much larger clone lies one nucleotide away. Relative to germline, V is 7 bases shorter and J is 15 bases shorter, with 13 bases between their ends. The CDR3 runs 10 residues from the cysteine to the phenylalanine. Only CDR3 DNA remains: 30 bases, in frame from the first base. Interpreted using the paper, the time point label stands for: pre-sensitization, week 0. The label giving this sample's treatment or condition can be read as: therapeutic diphenylcyclopropenone sensitization with weekly scalp DPC. At every patch-test visit, the blood draw took place before the patch test was put on. Eligible patients were aged 18 to 70, diagnosed with alopecia, deemed suitable for DPC therapy, and excluded if pregnant. Total RNA was extracted from unfractionated whole blood collected in Tempus Blood RNA tubes.

The library came from RACE. For sequencing, a NextSeq 500 was employed. Library preparation attached unique molecular identifiers to individual cDNA molecules for quantitative, reproducible TCR counting. Both TCR alpha and TCR beta chains were sequenced from each blood RNA sample. As for how the authors treated the data: The median number of TCRs per sample was roughly 94,000, ranging from about 20,000 to 690,600. The Decombinator software suite was used to annotate V, J and CDR3 in the TCR reads. Every sample was subsampled to the same number of TCRs (28,000) for the PS versus PT1 abundance plots. TCRs were defined as expanded if absent before sensitization and observed at least eight times at the 2-week time point. Starting from the raw public reads, TCRdb applied fastp trimming at Q25, assembled clones with MiXCR and retained in-frame beta chains. Under each unique CDR3 protein, matching rows form one entry showing the most common genes and DNA. For this entry, the V and J calls and clone size follow TCRdb and not the study's own pipeline. This sample has more than 80,000 distinct CDR3 sequences in its table, and less than 14% of those were observed once. The top ten hold around 3.3% of the sample.

This sample was taken from a study of human T cells and chemical hapten exposure (dated by TCRdb to the early 2020s). The study in broad terms: For sensitization, 2% DPC in acetone was applied to a roughly 2 cm by roughly 2 cm area of upper inner arm skin. Some 29 alopecia patients gave blood for TCR sequencing at one to four time points (pre-sensitization, 2, 6 and 24 weeks). Libraries were pooled for sequencing, and per-sample TCR yields varied mainly because of small differences in library volumes within the pool. Blood samples were taken from patients before sensitization (week 0) and at 2, 6 and about 24 weeks after DPC sensitization. Alopecia areata with under or over 50% scalp involvement, alopecia totalis and alopecia universalis were represented in the patient cohort, which was mostly female. Patch tests used Finn chambers with 0.01% DPC on the upper back, scored after 6 days by International Contact Dermatitis Research Group standards. In alopecia patients, the study followed how the peripheral blood TCR repertoire changed in vivo over primary and secondary sensitization to diphenylcyclopropenone (DPC), a hapten. Patients additionally received weekly therapeutic DPC doses to the scalp throughout the approximately 24-week study period.

The paper as a whole reports these results and caveats: Alopecia, a presumed autoimmune disease, was present in all patients, so the immune response of the patients might differ from that of healthy individuals. Compared with pre-sensitization or healthy control sets, expanded TCRs formed significantly more large CDR3 similarity clusters, which is consistent with antigen-driven responses. After repeated subsampling, the strength of the expansion versus patch-test correlation and the threshold at which it became significant changed. The number of PT1 expanded TCRs positively correlated with patch test score, significant at thresholds 8, 16 and 32 but not 4. The number of TCRs above 1 in 1000 frequency did not change with DPC sensitization; there was no evidence of global repertoire structure alterations.

The rearrangement combines TRBV23-1 with TRBJ2-4; the D gene cannot be resolved reliably. TRBV23-1 is known as an ORF, though its function is uncertain. This TCR derives from an older woman with alopecia areata. Some clones in this sample may be carry-over from other donors' samples. Source: whole blood, taken in connection with sensitization to the hapten diphenylcyclopropenone (DPC). The nucleotide sequence reads TGCGCCAGCAATGACACCAAACCGTACTTC. Translated, this is CASNDTKPYF.